This paragraph covers one T cell receptor beta chain sequence. The data were obtained in a study of cytomegalovirus exposure and HLA in healthy donors. Despite likely unrecorded immune exposures, the donors were nominally healthy at the time of sampling. A multiplex PCR was run with 60 Vbeta primers and 13 Jbeta primers. TCRdb keeps only in-frame clones here, not all; method: immunoSEQ multiplex PCR. The sample lists roughly 140,000 clones; about 85% were seen once. Germline assignment: CDR1 MNHEY and CDR2 SMNVEV (reference sequence). The CDR3 spans 17 residues. Trimming removed 5 bases at V and 2 bases at J, with 20 bases between.

The rearrangement uses TRBV27 and TRBJ2-3; D is perhaps TRBD2 (6 bases). The clonotype comes from a human donor in good health. Specimen: PBMCs. The CDR3 reads CASSPSPSARYTDTQYF. The CDR3 DNA reads as TGTGCCAGCAGTCCCTCACCTAGCGCTAGATACACAGATACGCAGTATTTT.